The 9 T cell receptor beta chains reported below all come from one sample, sequenced in a study of OX40 agonist ivuxolimab in advanced cancers. Data came from immunoSEQ multiplex PCR; TCRdb stores just in-frame clones and leaves some out. Of around 70,000 clones listed, around 85% are singletons. The source material was CD4+ or CD8+ T cells sorted from blood, sampled in a trial of the OX40 agonist ivuxolimab. The origin of the receptors is an adult with an advanced solid tumor such as melanoma, head and neck, liver or kidney cancer.

The chain carries TRBV13 and TRBJ2-3, with TRBD2 matching 13 bases. The length of the CDR3 is 17 residues. Germline-derived CDR1 and CDR2 are PRHDT and FYEKMQ (reference sequence). V was pared by 4 bases and J by 5 bases, with 9 bases of the junction left unmatched. The CDR3 DNA reads TGTGCCAGCAGCTCCCCCCGGACTAGCGGGAGTCGAGATACGCAGTATTTT. Translated, it gives CASSSPRTSGSRDTQYF.

The J gene is TRBJ1-6, the V gene TRBV4-3; no definite D call. The CDR3 is 14 residues long. V was cut by 0 bases and J by 8 bases, with 8 bases left in between. Germline assignment: CDR1 LGHNA and CDR2 YSLEER. The CDR3 nucleotides read TGCGCCAGCAGCCAAGATGGCAGTTATTCACCCCTCCACTTT. Translation gives CASSQDGSYSPLHF.

The rearrangement joins TRBV4-2 to TRBJ1-2; D possibly corresponds to TRBD1 (5 bases). Looked up from germline, CDR1 is LGHNA and CDR2 is YNFKEQ. The V end was cut by 4 bases, the J end by 3 bases, with 18 bases between. This CDR3 spans 16 amino acids. The CDR3 reads CASSPNRDLLDYGYTF. CDR3 nucleotide sequence: TGTGCCAGCAGCCCAAACCGGGACCTTTTGGACTATGGCTACACCTTC.

DNA of the CDR3: TGTGCCAGTAGTTCAGGGGTCACTGAAGCTTTCTTT. It yields the protein CASSSGVTEAFF. J is TRBJ1-1 and V is TRBV19, with D perhaps TRBD1 (6 bases). The CDR3 sequence is 12 residues long. V dropped 5 bases and J dropped 4 bases, with 8 bases sitting between them. Germline loops: CDR1 LNHDA, CDR2 SQIVND (reference sequence). The full variable domain, completed using reference TRBV19 and TRBJ1-1, is DGGITQSPKYLFRKEGQNVTLSCEQNLNHDAMYWYRQDPGQGLRLIYYSQIVNDFQKGDIAEGYSVSREKKESFPLTVTSAQKNPTAFYLCASSSGVTEAFFGQGTRLTVV.

V gene TRBV2 combines with J gene TRBJ1-1; D may be TRBD1 (5 bases). Looked up from germline, CDR1 is SNHLY and CDR2 is FYNNEI. This CDR3 is built from 15 residues. Between the trimmed V and J ends, which lost 6 bases and 1 base, there was a span of 15 bases. The CDR3 bases are TGTGCCAGCAGAGAGGCAGGGTTGCGGAACACTGAAGCTTTCTTT. Translating it yields CASREAGLRNTEAFF.

The chain carries TRBV11-3 and TRBJ2-7, with D unclear. Germline assignment: CDR1 SGHNT and CDR2 YENEEA. The CDR3 length is 13 residues. V was clipped by 1 base and J by 3 bases, with 7 bases between them. The CDR3 nucleotides read TGTGCCAGCAGCTTAGTGTACGGCTACGAGCAGTACTTC. It translates to CASSLVYGYEQYF.

This sequence joins TRBV21-1 and TRBJ1-5; the table assigns TRBD1, which was not confirmed against the DNA. TRBV21-1 is a pseudogene. The CDR3 length is 15 residues. Written as DNA, the CDR3 is TGTGCCAGCCCGGCAGGGAATGGGAGCAATCAGCCCCAGCATTTT. The encoded protein is CASPAGNGSNQPQHF.

For this clone: The identical CDR3 is also encoded by other nucleotide sequences in the sample. V is TRBV29-1 and J is TRBJ1-2; no definite D call. Per germline, CDR1 SQVTM and CDR2 ANQGSEA. The CDR3 totals 11 residues. V lost 3 bases to trimming and J lost 4 bases, with 6 bases between them. CDR3 region: CSVDSSYGYTF. The CDR3 nucleotides are TGCAGCGTTGACTCTTCCTATGGCTACACCTTC. Combining the CDR3 with reference TRBV29-1 and TRBJ1-2 gives the whole variable domain SAVISQKPSRDICQRGTSLTIQCQVDSQVTMMFWYRQQPGQSLTLIATANQGSEATYESGFVIDKFPISRPNLTFSTLTVSNMSPEDSSIYLCSVDSSYGYTFGSGTRLTVV.

This sequence joins TRBV2 and TRBJ2-1, with D possibly matching TRBD1 (6 bases). The CDR3 is 17 residues long. V lost 3 bases and J lost 8, with 23 bases in between. Germline V gene lookup returns CDR1 SNHLY and CDR2 FYNNEI. Here the CDR3 reads CASSDLRDIFGYDEQFF. The CDR3 DNA reads TGTGCCAGCAGTGACTTAAGGGACATCTTTGGATACGATGAGCAGTTCTTC.